The next 23 T cell receptor beta chains were all read from a single sample in a study of shared clonotypes between healthy human individuals. Only in-frame clones appear in the TCRdb table, and some are missing; sequencing was by immunoSEQ multiplex PCR. This sample carries 2.5 million or so clones, approximately 90% of them seen once, and the ten largest clones take about 0.13%. Input material: naive CD4+ T cells sorted from blood. As for subset: CD45RA+ positively selected. The source is a man aged 18 to 30 in good health.

This clone was seen a single time. The chain carries TRBV25-1 and TRBJ2-5; 11 nucleotides align to TRBD2. Germline V gene lookup returns CDR1 MGHDK and CDR2 SYGVNS. The CDR3 totals 16 residues. V was pared by 4 bases and J by 3 bases, with 7 bases of the junction left unmatched. The CDR3 sequence is CASSVLAGGRKETQYF. In nucleotides, the CDR3 is TGTGCCAGCAGTGTCCTAGCGGGGGGACGCAAAGAGACCCAGTACTTC.

The V gene is TRBV27, the J gene TRBJ1-2; tentatively, D is TRBD1 (6 bases). CDR3 length: 15 amino acids. The V end was cut by 5 bases, the J end by 2 bases, with 15 bases between. CDR1 and CDR2 (germline): MNHEY, SMNVEV (reference sequence). CDR3 coding DNA: TGTGCCAGCAGTCCCGGGACATTTCTCAACTATGGCTACACCTTC. The encoded protein is CASSPGTFLNYGYTF.

In DNA form, the CDR3 reads TGTGCCAGCAGCTTTGGTAATCAGGGGTGGTTTGATACGCAGTATTTT. Its translation: CASSFGNQGWFDTQYF. The chain uses TRBV5-5 and TRBJ2-3; a weak D match, TRBD1 (6 bases). Trimming removed 2 bases at V and 6 bases at J, with 19 bases between. Germline CDR1 and CDR2: SGHKS and YYEKEE (reference sequence). The CDR3 has 16 residues.

On this clone itself: Other DNA sequences in this sample translate to the same CDR3. The chain combines TRBV28 with TRBJ1-1; D uncertain. The CDR3 contains 12 residues. From germline, CDR1 is MDHEN and CDR2 SYDVKM. Trimming removed 1 base at V and 4 bases at J, with 4 bases between. Here the CDR3 DNA reads TGTGCCAGCAGTTTATCAGTCACTGAAGCTTTCTTT. This translates into CASSLSVTEAFF.

In its sample, this clone was seen a few times. The identical CDR3 is also encoded by other nucleotide sequences in the sample. This sequence joins TRBV7-3 and TRBJ1-1; 7 nucleotides agree with TRBD1. CDR1 is SGHTA, CDR2 FQGTGA, per germline. The CDR3 loop spans 13 amino acids. V lost 6 bases, J lost 3 bases, and 4 bases stayed unmatched. For the CDR3, the DNA is TGTGCCAGCAGTCTAGACAGGGACACTGAAGCTTTCTTT. Translation: CASSLDRDTEAFF.

This clone was detected only once. The chain employs TRBV7-3 and TRBJ2-2, with D perhaps TRBD2 (6 bases). Germline V gives CDR1 SGHTA, CDR2 FQGTGA. Trimming pared 6 bases from V and 5 bases from J, leaving 16 bases between. The CDR3 length is 15 residues. CDR3 nucleotides: TGTGCCAGCAGGTTTGGAGGGGCAGAAACCGGGGAGCTGTTTTTT. It encodes CASRFGGAETGELFF.

This chain connects TRBV9 to TRBJ2-2; D is possibly TRBD1 or TRBD2 (5 bases each). CDR3 length: 16 amino acids. The germline V gene encodes CDR1 SGDLS and CDR2 YYNGEE. V lost 2 bases and J 3 bases, leaving 14 bases between the germline ends. In DNA form, the CDR3 reads TGTGCCAGCAGCGTTTCGGCAGGGACCTACACCGGGGAGCTGTTTTTT. Amino acids: CASSVSAGTYTGELFF.

This clone showed up just once. The rearrangement joins TRBV6-1 to TRBJ1-4; maybe TRBD1 (5 bases). There are 13 residues in the CDR3. Germline V lookup: CDR1 MNHNS, CDR2 SASEGT. The CDR3 here is CAGRGNSNEKLFF. In nucleotides, the CDR3 is TGTGCTGGTAGGGGCAATTCTAATGAAAAACTGTTTTTT.

The genes are TRBV6-5 and TRBJ2-2; 8 bases agree with TRBD2. The CDR3 covers 16 residues. V lost 0 bases and J lost 7; bases outside the gene matches: 7. Germline assignment: CDR1 MNHEY and CDR2 SVGAGI. The CDR3 DNA sequence: TGTGCCAGCAGTTACTCCTCGGGGGGGCCGGTCGGGGAGCTGTTTTTT. This translates into CASSYSSGGPVGELFF.

V is TRBV30 and J is TRBJ1-5; TRBD1 matches at 7 bases. The CDR3 length is 13 residues. Germline loops: CDR1 GTSNPN, CDR2 SVGIG (reference sequence). Losses at the gene ends were 5 bases for V and 5 bases for J; bases not matched to a gene: 6. The CDR3 coding sequence is TGTGCCTGGGACGACAGGGCCCATCAGCCCCAGCATTTT. Residues: CAWDDRAHQPQHF.

This chain uses TRBV27 with TRBJ2-1; the D gene could be TRBD1 or TRBD2 (6 bases each). Trimming removed 2 bases at V and 9 bases at J, with 23 bases between. The length of the CDR3 is 17 residues. The germline V gene has CDR1 MNHEY and CDR2 SMNVEV (reference sequence). The chain's CDR3 is CASSLRETTVGAGEQFF. The CDR3 nucleotides are TGTGCCAGCAGTTTACGGGAGACGACCGTGGGGGCGGGTGAGCAGTTCTTC.

The chain uses TRBV19 and TRBJ2-3; the match to TRBD2 covers 13 bases. CDR3 length: 17 amino acids. Unmatched junction bases numbered 10, after V lost 5 bases and J lost 5 bases. Germline V gene lookup returns CDR1 LNHDA and CDR2 SQIVND (reference sequence). In DNA, the CDR3 is TGTGCCAGTAGTCCCTGGACTAGCGGGAGTGTGGGAGATACGCAGTATTTT. It yields the protein CASSPWTSGSVGDTQYF.

This chain joins TRBV19 and TRBJ1-5, with D possibly being TRBD1 (5 bases). Germline V lookup: CDR1 LNHDA, CDR2 SQIVND (reference sequence). Trimming took off 3 bases at V and 6 bases at J, with 9 bases between the two ends. The CDR3 is 13 residues long. CDR3 in amino acids: CASSIGAGQPQHF. The DNA of the CDR3 is TGTGCCAGTAGTATTGGGGCGGGTCAGCCCCAGCATTTT. Full variable domain (outside the CDR3, taken from reference TRBV19 and TRBJ1-5): DGGITQSPKYLFRKEGQNVTLSCEQNLNHDAMYWYRQDPGQGLRLIYYSQIVNDFQKGDIAEGYSVSREKKESFPLTVTSAQKNPTAFYLCASSIGAGQPQHFGDGTRLSIL.

The CDR3 DNA reads as TGTGCCAGCACCTTTTCGGGACAGGGCTCCTACGAGCAGTACTTC. Protein product: CASTFSGQGSYEQYF. The chain employs TRBV6-5 and TRBJ2-5, with 9 bases matching TRBD1. The DNA end is more similar to TRBJ2-7, so the J call may be wrong. CDR1 is MNHEY, CDR2 SVGAGI, per germline. The CDR3 contains 15 residues.

This clone has just a few counts. The chain carries TRBV19 and TRBJ2-1; D is unclear. V was clipped by 3 bases and J by 7 bases, with 7 bases between them. CDR3 length equals 12 residues. Germline CDR1 reads LNHDA; CDR2 reads SQIVND (reference sequence). CDR3 bases: TGTGCCAGTAGTATGAGGCGGAATGAGCAGTTCTTC. Its translation: CASSMRRNEQFF.

The chain links TRBV5-1 to TRBJ2-7; 8 bases match TRBD1. V shed 2 bases, J shed 3 bases, and the junction held 7 bases outside the gene matches. The germline CDR1 and CDR2 sequences are SGHRS and YFSETQ. The CDR3 covers 15 residues. For the CDR3, the DNA is TGCGCCAGCAGCTTTGGACAGGGCTTAGGCTACGAGCAGTACTTC. Translated, it gives CASSFGQGLGYEQYF.

V is TRBV5-6 and J is TRBJ1-4, with D possibly being TRBD1 (6 bases). Germline-derived CDR1 and CDR2 are SGHDT and YYEEEE. This CDR3 spans 15 amino acids. V lost 6 bases, J lost 4 bases, and 16 bases lay in between. The CDR3 here is CASTPRGRLNEKLFF. In DNA, the CDR3 is TGTGCCAGCACCCCACGGGGGCGACTTAATGAAAAACTGTTTTTT.

This sequence joins TRBV7-2 and TRBJ2-1, with D possibly being TRBD2 (6 bases). This CDR3 contains 14 residues. The V and J ends lost 5 bases and 3 bases respectively, with 11 bases between them. CDR1 and CDR2 from the germline V gene are SGHTA and FQGNSA. The CDR3 spells CASSRGGNYNEQFF. CDR3 nucleotide sequence: TGTGCCAGCAGCCGCGGAGGGAACTACAATGAGCAGTTCTTC. The variable domain in full, with the rest retrieved from reference TRBV7-2 and TRBJ2-1, is GAGVSQSPSNKVTEKGKDVELRCDPISGHTALYWYRQSLGQGLEFLIYFQGNSAPDKSGLPSDRFSAERTGGSVSTLTIQRTQQEDSAVYLCASSRGGNYNEQFFGPGTRLTVL.

This chain links TRBV7-2 with TRBJ2-7; D is possibly TRBD2 (5 bases). The germline V gene encodes CDR1 SGHTA and CDR2 FQGNSA. V lost 5 bases, J lost 5 bases, and 19 bases lay in between. The CDR3 is made up of 15 amino acids. This chain's CDR3 is CASSPRVEGNNEQYF. CDR3 in DNA: TGTGCCAGCAGCCCCCGAGTTGAGGGCAACAACGAGCAGTACTTC.

This sequence joins TRBV19 and TRBJ1-4; D is possibly TRBD1 (5 bases). Germline CDR1 LNHDA, CDR2 SQIVND (reference sequence). The CDR3 consists of 12 residues. V lost 7 bases and J lost 8, with 11 bases in between. The CDR3 nucleotides are TGTGCCAGTACCACGTGGGGGGAAAAACTGTTTTTT. Protein: CASTTWGEKLFF.

The chain couples TRBV6-4 to TRBJ2-7, with D possibly matching TRBD2 (6 bases). V was pared by 2 bases and J by 0 bases, with 11 bases between. Germline CDR1 is MRHNA and CDR2 is SNTAGT. The CDR3 totals 15 residues. The CDR3 DNA reads TGTGCCAGCAGTGACGTGCGGGGCAGCTCCTACGAGCAGTACTTC. Its protein product is CASSDVRGSSYEQYF.

The chain carries TRBV6-5 and TRBJ1-1, with 7 bases matching TRBD1. The CDR3 loop spans 14 amino acids. Germline V CDR1 and CDR2: MNHEY, SVGAGI. V was clipped by 7 bases and J by 4 bases; unmatched bases: 9. The CDR3 nucleotides are TGTGCCAGCACCAACAGGGGTAAGGTCACTGAAGCTTTCTTT. This translates into CASTNRGKVTEAFF.

This rearrangement joins TRBV4-1 to TRBJ2-1; TRBD2 matches 9 bases. Germline CDR1 and CDR2: MGHRA and YSYEKL. The V gene end was trimmed by 4 bases and the J gene end by 9 bases; junction bases not matched to a gene: 13. The CDR3 contains 16 residues. The CDR3 reads CASSPRQGGAGGEQFF. As DNA, the CDR3 is TGCGCCAGCAGCCCCCGACAGGGAGGAGCGGGGGGTGAGCAGTTCTTC.